Listed below are T cell receptor beta chains from one sample, sequenced in a study of identical twins. MiXCR, run by TCRdb on the 5' RACE reads, gives a single entry per CDR3 protein. The table has more than 1.5 million distinct CDR3 sequences, less than 40% seen once. Sequenced: cord blood. These receptors were collected from a newborn girl in good health. CDR3s include the opening cysteine and the closing phenylalanine or tryptophan. D genes are given only for firm matches. Part of the rows lack a size; the others show once, few, many or a class for expanded clones.

abundance: -
j_gene: TRBJ2-1
v_gene: TRBV13
d_gene: TRBD2
CDR3aa: CASSLGPQRGGRNEQFF
CDR3nt: TGTGCCAGCAGCTTAGGCCCCCAGCGGGGGGGAAGGAATGAGCAGTTCTTC

abundance: -
j_gene: TRBJ2-7
v_gene: TRBV7-2
d_gene: -
CDR3aa: CASSFLAQGEQYF
CDR3nt: TGTGCCAGCAGCTTCTTGGCGCAGGGAGAGCAGTACTTC

abundance: few
j_gene: TRBJ2-7
v_gene: TRBV20-1
d_gene: TRBD2
CDR3aa: CSAGGLAGASYEQYF
CDR3nt: TGCAGTGCCGGAGGACTAGCGGGGGCTTCCTACGAGCAGTACTTC

abundance: -
j_gene: TRBJ2-2
v_gene: TRBV12-3/TRBV12-4
d_gene: -
CDR3aa: CASSLWGSWSTGELFF
CDR3nt: TGTGCCAGCAGTTTATGGGGATCGTGGTCAACCGGGGAGCTGTTTTTT

abundance: -
j_gene: TRBJ2-3
v_gene: TRBV7-2
d_gene: TRBD2
CDR3aa: CASSLGRTSGTDTRYF
CDR3nt: TGTGCCAGCAGCTTAGGAAGAACTAGCGGCACAGATACGCGGTATTTT

abundance: -
j_gene: TRBJ2-2
v_gene: TRBV2
d_gene: -
CDR3aa: CASRGEIRTGELFF
CDR3nt: TGTGCCAGCAGGGGGGAGATCAGGACCGGGGAGCTGTTTTTT

abundance: -
j_gene: TRBJ2-7
v_gene: TRBV6-2/TRBV6-3
d_gene: TRBD2
CDR3aa: CASSPPPWTSGYEQYF
CDR3nt: TGTGCCAGCAGTCCCCCCCCCTGGACTAGCGGATACGAGCAGTACTTC

abundance: few
j_gene: TRBJ2-1
v_gene: TRBV20-1
d_gene: TRBD2
CDR3aa: CSLQGLAGNEQFF
CDR3nt: TGCAGTTTACAGGGACTAGCGGGAAATGAGCAGTTCTTC

abundance: -
j_gene: TRBJ1-2
v_gene: TRBV7-2
d_gene: TRBD1
CDR3aa: CAGSLWTGDGYTF
CDR3nt: TGTGCCGGCAGCTTATGGACAGGGGATGGCTACACCTTC

abundance: few
j_gene: TRBJ1-1
v_gene: TRBV20-1
d_gene: TRBD1
CDR3aa: CSARGDRVTEAFF
CDR3nt: TGCAGTGCTAGGGGGGACAGAGTCACTGAAGCTTTCTTT

abundance: few
j_gene: TRBJ2-3
v_gene: TRBV20-1
d_gene: TRBD2
CDR3aa: CTVPSGGHTDTQYF
CDR3nt: TGCACCGTCCCTAGCGGGGGACACACAGATACGCAGTATTTT

abundance: -
j_gene: TRBJ2-2
v_gene: TRBV3-1
d_gene: TRBD2
CDR3aa: CASSFSGRAANTGELFF
CDR3nt: TGTGCCAGCAGCTTTAGCGGGAGGGCCGCGAACACCGGGGAGCTGTTTTTT

abundance: few
j_gene: TRBJ1-2
v_gene: TRBV7-9
d_gene: -
CDR3aa: CASTQGIDGYTF
CDR3nt: TGTGCCAGCACTCAGGGGATAGATGGCTACACCTTC

abundance: few
j_gene: TRBJ2-5
v_gene: TRBV20-1
d_gene: TRBD2
CDR3aa: CSAPTSGREETQYF
CDR3nt: TGCAGTGCACCGACTAGCGGGAGGGAAGAGACCCAGTACTTC

abundance: -
j_gene: TRBJ2-3
v_gene: TRBV10-3
d_gene: TRBD2
CDR3aa: CATGRDDTQYF
CDR3nt: TGTGCCACCGGGAGGGACGATACGCAGTATTTT

abundance: -
j_gene: TRBJ2-4
v_gene: TRBV29-1
d_gene: -
CDR3aa: CSVRGLALDIQYF
CDR3nt: TGCAGCGTACGGGGCCTAGCGTTGGACATTCAGTACTTC

abundance: -
j_gene: TRBJ1-6
v_gene: TRBV15
d_gene: -
CDR3aa: CATQMGRSYNSPLHF
CDR3nt: TGTGCCACCCAAATGGGGCGCTCCTATAATTCACCCCTCCACTTT

abundance: once
j_gene: TRBJ2-7
v_gene: TRBV27
d_gene: -
CDR3aa: CASSLQQGYWGNEQYF
CDR3nt: TGTGCCAGCAGTTTGCAACAGGGATATTGGGGTAATGAGCAGTACTTC

abundance: -
j_gene: TRBJ2-7
v_gene: TRBV27
d_gene: TRBD1
CDR3aa: CASGRTGGFYEQYF
CDR3nt: TGTGCCAGCGGACGGACAGGGGGCTTTTACGAGCAGTACTTC

abundance: -
j_gene: TRBJ2-5
v_gene: TRBV10-3
d_gene: -
CDR3aa: CAISASESGGTQYF
CDR3nt: TGTGCCATCAGTGCGAGTGAGTCTGGGGGGACCCAGTACTTC

abundance: -
j_gene: TRBJ1-5
v_gene: TRBV2
d_gene: TRBD1
CDR3aa: CASGQGRLLNQPQHF
CDR3nt: TGTGCCAGCGGACAGGGAAGACTACTCAATCAGCCCCAGCATTTT

abundance: few
j_gene: TRBJ2-3
v_gene: TRBV7-2
d_gene: TRBD2
CDR3aa: CASSLEALAGGTQYF
CDR3nt: TGTGCCAGCAGCTTAGAAGCTCTAGCGGGGGGTACGCAGTATTTT